Described below is a single TCR beta chain sequence and its context. Its antigen is as yet unknown. Germline assignment: CDR1 SEHNR and CDR2 FQNEAQ (reference sequence). V was clipped by 5 bases and J by 11 bases, with 21 bases between them. The CDR3 length is 14 residues. This sample was included in a study of response to subunit inactivated influenza vaccine. Broader study findings: T cells newly recruited by each seasonal influenza vaccination are few, the authors suggested.

TCRdb fed the RT-PCR reads into MiXCR, producing one record per CDR3 protein. The sample lists about 800,000 distinct CDR3 sequences, approximately 21% occurring once. This chain uses TRBV7-9 with TRBJ1-1, with D tentatively TRBD1 (5 bases). This specimen was PBMCs from blood, taken roughly 5 days after vaccination. The sequence was collected from a man aged 50 to 59 who received an inactivated influenza vaccine. The CDR3 loop is CASSPHMGDVRAFF. In DNA form, the CDR3 reads TGTGCCAGCAGCCCCCACATGGGGGATGTTCGTGCTTTCTTT.